This T cell receptor beta chain is drawn from a study of blood T cell repertoires in COVID-19. TCRdb's copy holds only in-frame clones and misses some; the assay was immunoSEQ multiplex PCR. The repertoire includes more than 300,000 clones, more than 75% of them detected once, and approximately 1.2% sits in the top ten. The sequencing input was PBMCs or T cells enriched from blood (not recorded which). The TCR sequence derives from a woman under 30 who had recovered from COVID-19.

CDR3: CASSEQGARETQYF. CDR3 DNA sequence: TGTGCCAGCAGTGAGCAGGGGGCTAGGGAGACCCAGTACTTC. V gene TRBV25-1 combines with J gene TRBJ2-5, with 8 nucleotides matching TRBD1. Trimming at V came to 3 bases and at J to 5 bases, leaving 5 bases not matched to a gene. The CDR3 is 14 residues long. CDR1 and CDR2 (germline): MGHDK, SYGVNS.